This TCR beta chain originates from a study of cytomegalovirus exposure and HLA in healthy donors. Study-wide results and caveats: The study flagged about 150 TCR beta chains as cytomegalovirus-associated.

Regarding this clone: What it binds is unknown.

TCRdb's copy holds only in-frame clones and misses some; the assay was immunoSEQ multiplex PCR. The table lists some 250,000 clones, around 87% of them singletons. Sample: PBMCs. The clonotype originates from a woman under 30 in good health and CMV-seronegative.

CDR3 residues: CAWNTAGQTYEQYF. The CDR3 DNA sequence: TGTGCCTGGAATACCGCGGGACAGACTTACGAGCAGTACTTC. The chain recombines TRBV30 with TRBJ2-7; a weak D match, TRBD1 (7 bases). Trimming took off 4 bases at V and 4 bases at J, with 17 bases between the two ends. Germline CDR1 and CDR2: GTSNPN and SVGIG (reference sequence). This CDR3 has 14 residues.